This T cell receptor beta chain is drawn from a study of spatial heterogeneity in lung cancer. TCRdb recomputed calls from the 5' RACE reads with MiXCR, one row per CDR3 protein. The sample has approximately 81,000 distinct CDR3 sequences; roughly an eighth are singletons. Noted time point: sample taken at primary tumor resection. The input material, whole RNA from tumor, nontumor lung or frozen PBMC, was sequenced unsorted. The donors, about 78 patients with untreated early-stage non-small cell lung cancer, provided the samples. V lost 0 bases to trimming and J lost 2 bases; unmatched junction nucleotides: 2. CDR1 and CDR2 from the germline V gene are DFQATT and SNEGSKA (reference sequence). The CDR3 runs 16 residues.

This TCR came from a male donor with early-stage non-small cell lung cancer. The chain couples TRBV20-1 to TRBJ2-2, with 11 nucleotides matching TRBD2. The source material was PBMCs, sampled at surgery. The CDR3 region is CSARDGLAGNTGELFF. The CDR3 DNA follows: TGCAGTGCTAGAGATGGACTAGCGGGTAACACCGGGGAGCTGTTTTTT.